Listed below are T cell receptor beta chains from one sample, sequenced in a study of response to subunit inactivated influenza vaccine. One entry per CDR3 protein results from TCRdb running MiXCR on the RT-PCR reads. The profile shows about 700,000 distinct CDR3 sequences, about 15% of them singletons. The material was PBMCs from blood, obtained 11 to 12 days after vaccination. The receptor set was obtained from a man aged 45-65 years who received an inactivated influenza vaccine. The CDR3 runs from the conserved cysteine through the conserved F or W. The D gene is left open where the match is weak. Size values are once, few and many counts, or a class for expanded clones, and some rows have none.

- | - | TRBJ1-1 | TRBV30 | TGTGCCTGGCGTTTTATGGGCACTGAAGCTTTCTTT | CAWRFMGTEAFF
- | many | TRBJ2-3 | TRBV18 | TGTGCCAGCTCACCACCGGGAAATCCGGGGGATACGCAGTATTTT | CASSPPGNPGDTQYF
TRBD2 | - | TRBJ2-3 | TRBV20-1 | TGCAGTGCTAGCCCCAATAGCGGGAGTTTGCAAGATACGCAGTATTTT | CSASPNSGSLQDTQYF
TRBD2 | - | TRBJ2-7 | TRBV7-9 | TGTACCAGCCGCCCCGGGACTAGCCACTACGAGCAGTACTTC | CTSRPGTSHYEQYF
- | few | TRBJ2-7 | TRBV29-1 | TGCAGCGTGAACGGGGGTAGTACGAACGAGCAGTACTTC | CSVNGGSTNEQYF
- | few | TRBJ2-3 | TRBV5-1 | TGCGCCAGCAGCTTACTTTGGGGCTCTCTCACAGATACGCAGTATTTT | CASSLLWGSLTDTQYF
- | few | TRBJ2-5 | TRBV2 | TGTGCCAGCAGGGCGCAGGGAGGAGAGACCCAGTACTTC | CASRAQGGETQYF
TRBD2 | - | TRBJ2-7 | TRBV20-1 | TGCAGTGCTATGGGACTACCCCCGGCCTACGAGCAGTACTTC | CSAMGLPPAYEQYF
TRBD2 | - | TRBJ2-2 | TRBV18 | TGTGCCAGCTCACCAAGGGCGGGAGCGAACACCGGGGAGCTGTTTTTT | CASSPRAGANTGELFF
- | - | TRBJ1-1 | TRBV7-9 | TGTGCCAGCAGCTTAGCGCAGGGAAGCACTGAAGCTTTCTTT | CASSLAQGSTEAFF
TRBD1 | few | TRBJ1-1 | TRBV5-6 | TGTGCCAGCACCTTCCGGGACAGGCGTACTGAAGCTTTCTTT | CASTFRDRRTEAFF
TRBD1 | - | TRBJ1-2 | TRBV7-9 | TGTGCCAGCAGCCACCAGGACAGGGGGCTGAGTGGCTACACCTTC | CASSHQDRGLSGYTF
- | many | TRBJ1-1 | TRBV5-1 | TGCGCCAGCAGCGCCACCGGAGGGGTGGCCACTGAAGCTTTCTTT | CASSATGGVATEAFF
- | - | TRBJ1-1 | TRBV4-3 | TGCGCCAGCAGCCAAGATAGGGGGGTCATCAGGAGCACTGAAGCTTTCTTT | CASSQDRGVIRSTEAFF
TRBD1 | few | TRBJ2-1 | TRBV6-1 | TGTGCCAGCAGTCTTACCGGGACAGGCAGCTACAATGAGCAGTTCTTC | CASSLTGTGSYNEQFF
TRBD1 | - | TRBJ1-5 | TRBV6-2/TRBV6-3 | TGTGCCAGCAGTTACACGGGACAGGGGAGTCAGCCCCAGCATTTT | CASSYTGQGSQPQHF
TRBD2 | few | TRBJ2-1 | TRBV7-2 | TGTGCCAGCAGCCCGGCCGGGACTAGCTGGAATGAGCAGTTCTTC | CASSPAGTSWNEQFF
- | few | TRBJ2-1 | TRBV11-1 | TGTGCCAGCAGCCCTAACGGGGGTCAGCAGTTCTTC | CASSPNGGQQFF
- | - | TRBJ2-3 | TRBV6-2/TRBV6-3 | TGTGCCAGCAGACCAAGGGGCCCGCTTCGCACAGATACGCAGTATTTT | CASRPRGPLRTDTQYF
- | few | TRBJ2-3 | TRBV20-1 | TGCAGTGGGGGGGCCGCTAGCACAGATACGCAGTATTTT | CSGGAASTDTQYF
- | few | TRBJ2-7 | TRBV7-6 | TGTGCCAGCAGCCCGCGACCCACCCCGGGCGAGCAGTACTTC | CASSPRPTPGEQYF
TRBD1 | few | TRBJ1-5 | TRBV6-2/TRBV6-3 | TGTGCCGGGGGACAGGCGATCAATCAGCCCCAGCATTTT | CAGGQAINQPQHF
TRBD1 | - | TRBJ2-2 | TRBV27 | TGTGCCAGCAGTTCATACCAGGGACAGGGAGGGTTCTACTACACCGGGGAGCTGTTTTTT | CASSSYQGQGGFYYTGELFF
- | - | TRBJ2-7 | TRBV11-2 | TGTGCCAGCAGCGAGGGCCCCCCCTACGAGCAGTACTTC | CASSEGPPYEQYF
- | few | TRBJ2-1 | TRBV19 | TGTGCCAGTAGTATACTTTGGAATGAGCAGTTCTTC | CASSILWNEQFF
TRBD1 | - | TRBJ2-4 | TRBV7-9 | TGTGCCAGCAGCTACCCAGGGACAGTAAAAAACATTCAGTACTTC | CASSYPGTVKNIQYF
TRBD2 | - | TRBJ2-7 | TRBV29-1 | TGCAGCGCCTCCAGCGGGAGGGACTCCTACGAGCAGTACTTC | CSASSGRDSYEQYF
- | few | TRBJ1-3 | TRBV20-1 | TGCAGTGCTAGTTGGGGGGGCTCGGGAAACACCATATATTTT | CSASWGGSGNTIYF
- | - | TRBJ1-1 | TRBV6-1 | TGTGCCAGCAGAATACAGGGAACTGAAGCTTTCTTT | CASRIQGTEAFF
TRBD2 | few | TRBJ2-2 | TRBV7-8 | TGTGCCAGCAACCGGGGGGGGAGGAGGACCGGGGAGCTGTTTTTT | CASNRGGRRTGELFF
- | few | TRBJ2-1 | TRBV7-2 | TGTGCCAGCAGCTTAGCGTGGGGGTTTGAAGGGGGTGAGCAGTTCTTC | CASSLAWGFEGGEQFF
- | few | TRBJ2-1 | TRBV20-1 | TGCAGTGCACATCCTCCTATACAGGGGAGGACCTACAATGAGCAGTTCTTC | CSAHPPIQGRTYNEQFF
- | few | TRBJ2-1 | TRBV4-2 | TGTGCCAGCAGCCAAGAGGGAGTCTACAATGAGCAGTTCTTC | CASSQEGVYNEQFF
TRBD1 | few | TRBJ2-7 | TRBV2 | TGTGCCAGCAGTGGGGACAGGTCTCCCGAGCAGTACTTC | CASSGDRSPEQYF
- | many | TRBJ1-5 | TRBV12-3/TRBV12-4 | TGTGCCAGCAGTTTAATGACGGGTTACCGTAGCAATCAGCCCCAGCATTTT | CASSLMTGYRSNQPQHF
- | - | TRBJ2-3 | TRBV20-1 | TGCAGTGCTAGAGATCTAGCAAGAGATACGCAGTATTTT | CSARDLARDTQYF